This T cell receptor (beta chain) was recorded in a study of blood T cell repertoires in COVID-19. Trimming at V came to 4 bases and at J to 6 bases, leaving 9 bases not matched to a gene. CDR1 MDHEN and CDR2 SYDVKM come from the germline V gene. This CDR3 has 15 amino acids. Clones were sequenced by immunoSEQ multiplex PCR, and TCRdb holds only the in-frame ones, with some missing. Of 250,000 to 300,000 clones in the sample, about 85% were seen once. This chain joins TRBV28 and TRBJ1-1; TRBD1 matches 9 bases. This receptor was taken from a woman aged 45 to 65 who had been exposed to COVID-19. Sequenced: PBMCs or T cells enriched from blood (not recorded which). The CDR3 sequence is CASSSHTGGAAEAFF. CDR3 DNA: TGTGCCAGCAGTTCCCACACAGGGGGCGCAGCTGAAGCTTTCTTT.